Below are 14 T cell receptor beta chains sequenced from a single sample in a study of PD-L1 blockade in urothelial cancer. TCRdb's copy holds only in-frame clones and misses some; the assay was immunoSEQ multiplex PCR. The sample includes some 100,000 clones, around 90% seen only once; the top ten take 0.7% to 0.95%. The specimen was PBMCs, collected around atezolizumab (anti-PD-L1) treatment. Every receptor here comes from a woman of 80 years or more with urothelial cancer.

For the CDR3, the DNA is TGTGCCAGCACCTTGGGGCTAGCGGGAGGCAATGAGCAGTTCTTC. Residues: CASTLGLAGGNEQFF. V usage is TRBV6-5 and J usage is TRBJ2-1; 11 bases map to TRBD2. Trimming cost V 7 bases and J 6 bases; bases outside gene matches: 8. CDR1 and CDR2 (germline): MNHEY, SVGAGI. The CDR3 has 15 amino acids.

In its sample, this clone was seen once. The CDR3 protein is CASSGEVGQPQHF. Written as DNA, the CDR3 is TGTGCCAGCAGTGGGGAGGTGGGCCAGCCCCAGCATTTT. This chain joins TRBV6-1 and TRBJ1-5; D gene uncertain. Trimming took 4 bases from V and 7 from J, leaving 11 bases between them. The CDR3 spans 13 residues. CDR1 is MNHNS, CDR2 SASEGT, per germline.

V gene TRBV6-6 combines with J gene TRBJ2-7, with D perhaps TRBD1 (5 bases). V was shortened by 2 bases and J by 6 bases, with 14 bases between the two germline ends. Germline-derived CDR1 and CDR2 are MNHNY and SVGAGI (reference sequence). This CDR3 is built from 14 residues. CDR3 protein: CASSYGHQGGEQYF. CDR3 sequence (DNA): TGTGCCAGCAGTTACGGGCACCAGGGTGGCGAGCAGTACTTC.

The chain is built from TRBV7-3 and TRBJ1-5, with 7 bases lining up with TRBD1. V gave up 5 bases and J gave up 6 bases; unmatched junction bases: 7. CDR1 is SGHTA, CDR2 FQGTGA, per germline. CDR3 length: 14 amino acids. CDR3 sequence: CASSPDRIPQPQHF. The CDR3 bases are TGTGCCAGCAGCCCGGACAGGATTCCTCAGCCCCAGCATTTT.

DNA for the CDR3: TGTGCCAGTAGGACCAGGGATTTGAACACTGAAGCTTTCTTT. It is translated as CASRTRDLNTEAFF. The chain recombines TRBV19 with TRBJ1-1; D perhaps matches TRBD1 (5 bases). The CDR3 has 14 amino acids. V shed 6 bases and J shed 0 bases, with 11 bases lying between them. The germline gives CDR1 LNHDA, CDR2 SQIVND (reference sequence). Filled out from reference TRBV19 and TRBJ1-1, the complete variable domain reads DGGITQSPKYLFRKEGQNVTLSCEQNLNHDAMYWYRQDPGQGLRLIYYSQIVNDFQKGDIAEGYSVSREKKESFPLTVTSAQKNPTAFYLCASRTRDLNTEAFFGQGTRLTVV.

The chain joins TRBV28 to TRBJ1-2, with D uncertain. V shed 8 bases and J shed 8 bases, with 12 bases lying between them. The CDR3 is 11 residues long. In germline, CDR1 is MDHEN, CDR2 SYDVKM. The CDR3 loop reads CASGLTGGYTF. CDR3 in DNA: TGTGCCAGCGGACTGACGGGAGGCTACACCTTC.

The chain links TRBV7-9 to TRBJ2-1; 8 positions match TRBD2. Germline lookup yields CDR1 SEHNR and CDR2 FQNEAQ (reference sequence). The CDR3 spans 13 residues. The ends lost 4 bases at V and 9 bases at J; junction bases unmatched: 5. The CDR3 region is CASSSAGGVEQFF. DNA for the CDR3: TGTGCCAGCAGCTCGGCGGGGGGCGTTGAGCAGTTCTTC.

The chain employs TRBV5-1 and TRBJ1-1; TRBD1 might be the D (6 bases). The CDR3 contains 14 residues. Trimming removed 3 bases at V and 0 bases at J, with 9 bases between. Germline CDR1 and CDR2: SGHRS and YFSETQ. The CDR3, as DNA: TGCGCCAGCAGCTATACAGGGTTGAACACTGAAGCTTTCTTT. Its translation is CASSYTGLNTEAFF.

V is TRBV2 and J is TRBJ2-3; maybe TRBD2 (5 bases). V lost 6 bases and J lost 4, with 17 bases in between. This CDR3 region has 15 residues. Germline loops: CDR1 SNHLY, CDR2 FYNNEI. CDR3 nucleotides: TGTGCCAGCAGAGCGGACGGAGCCCGGGCAGATACGCAGTATTTT. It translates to CASRADGARADTQYF.

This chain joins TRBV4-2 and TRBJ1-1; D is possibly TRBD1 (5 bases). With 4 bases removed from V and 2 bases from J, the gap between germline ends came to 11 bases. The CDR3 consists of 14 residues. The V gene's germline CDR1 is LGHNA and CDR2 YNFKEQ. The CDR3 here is CASSRGGANTEAFF. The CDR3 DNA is TGTGCCAGCAGCCGAGGAGGGGCCAACACTGAAGCTTTCTTT.

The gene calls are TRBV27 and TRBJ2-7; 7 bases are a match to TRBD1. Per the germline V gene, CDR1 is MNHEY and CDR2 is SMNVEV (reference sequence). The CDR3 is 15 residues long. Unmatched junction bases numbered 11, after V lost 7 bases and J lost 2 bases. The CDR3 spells CASTLRQGSPYEQYF. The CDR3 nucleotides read TGTGCCAGCACCCTTAGACAGGGATCACCCTACGAGCAGTACTTC.

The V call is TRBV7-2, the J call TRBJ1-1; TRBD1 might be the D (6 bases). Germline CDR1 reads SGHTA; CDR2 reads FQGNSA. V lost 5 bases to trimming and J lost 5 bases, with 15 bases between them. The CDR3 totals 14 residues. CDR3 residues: CASSPDRTRTEAFF. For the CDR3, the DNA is TGTGCCAGCAGCCCAGACAGGACCCGAACTGAAGCTTTCTTT.

DNA for the CDR3: TGCGCCAGCAGCTTGGGGGGGCTAGCGGGAACTGAGACCCAGTACTTC. Its translation: CASSLGGLAGTETQYF. The chain uses TRBV5-1 and TRBJ2-5; TRBD2 agrees at 9 bases. J was trimmed by 5 bases and V by 0 bases; bases with no gene match: 8. CDR3 length: 16 residues. The germline V gene encodes CDR1 SGHRS and CDR2 YFSETQ.

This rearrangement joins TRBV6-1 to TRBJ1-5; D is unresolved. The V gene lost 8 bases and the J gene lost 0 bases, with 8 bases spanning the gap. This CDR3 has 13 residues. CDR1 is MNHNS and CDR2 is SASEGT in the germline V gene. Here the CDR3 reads CASRRDSNQPQHF. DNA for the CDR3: TGTGCCAGCCGGCGGGATAGCAATCAGCCCCAGCATTTT.